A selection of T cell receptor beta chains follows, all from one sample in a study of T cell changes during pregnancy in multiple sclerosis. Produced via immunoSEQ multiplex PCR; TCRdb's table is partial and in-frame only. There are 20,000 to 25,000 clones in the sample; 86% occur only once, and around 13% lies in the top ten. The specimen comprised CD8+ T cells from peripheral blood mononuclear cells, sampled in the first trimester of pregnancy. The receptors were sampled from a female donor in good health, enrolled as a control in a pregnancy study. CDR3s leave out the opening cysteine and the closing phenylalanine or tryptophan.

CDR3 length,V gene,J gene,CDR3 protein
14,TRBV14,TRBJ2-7,ASSPLPGTGPSEQY
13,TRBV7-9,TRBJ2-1,ASIPPSGLHNEQF
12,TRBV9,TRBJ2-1,ASSVSAGGDEQF
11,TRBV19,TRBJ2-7,ATGLADNYEQY
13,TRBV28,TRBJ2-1,ASSFVAGGYNEQF
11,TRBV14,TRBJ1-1,ASSQAGGTEAF
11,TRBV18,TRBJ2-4,ASSPGQGDIQY
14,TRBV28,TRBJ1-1,ASSFWGPIVSTEAF
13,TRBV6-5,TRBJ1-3,ASSYLRGLGHTIY
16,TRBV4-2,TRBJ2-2,ASSQDSTSGSVTGELF
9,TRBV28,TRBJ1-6,ASGPNSPLH
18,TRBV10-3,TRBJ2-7,AISELWTGSSGRVKDEQY
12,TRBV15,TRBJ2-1,ATSRKLAGGEQF
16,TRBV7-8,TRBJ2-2,ASSSPRLAGLLNRELF
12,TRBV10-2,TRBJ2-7,ASSESRTTYEQY
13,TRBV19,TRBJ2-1,ASSIVAPFGGEQF
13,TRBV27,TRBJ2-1,ASSFSGGASNEQF
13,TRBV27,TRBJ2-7,ASSSQQGARYEQY
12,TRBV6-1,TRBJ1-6,ASSAGTDNSPLH
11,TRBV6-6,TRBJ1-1,ASSYMATGGAF
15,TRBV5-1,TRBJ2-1,ASSSRPDKSSYNEQF
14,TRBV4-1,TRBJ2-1,ASSQAYGQGSDEQF
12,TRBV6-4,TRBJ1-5,ASSDGGGEQPQH
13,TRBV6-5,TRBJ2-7,ASRPPGTAIYEQY